The T cell receptor (beta chain) under discussion was sequenced for a study of T cells in Graves' hyperthyroidism and ophthalmopathy. Study-level background: Peripheral blood collection took place at initial diagnosis, before any treatment.

Study results and caveats: Expanded thyroid clonotypes (above 0.001) were mostly also found in blood.

This CDR3 contains 12 residues. V lost 0 bases and J 3 bases, leaving 3 bases between the germline ends. In germline, CDR1 is SGHRS, CDR2 YFSETQ. Pregnant or lactating patients were excluded, as were those with uncontrolled infection or other autoimmune disease. In this sample, this clonotype turned up many times. Antigen specificity is unknown. Amplification of TCR beta CDR3 regions used RNA as the template. The HTBI set primed first-round TCR CDR3 RT-PCR. One entry per CDR3 protein, called by TCRdb with MiXCR from the multiplex PCR reads. The table lists about 59,000 distinct CDR3 sequences, approximately 50% of them singletons.

Sequencing was done on a sample of blood. The rearrangement links TRBV5-1 to TRBJ1-1; D is unclear. The sequence was obtained from a woman aged 55 to 70 with Graves' ophthalmopathy. This chain's CDR3 is CASSLADTEAFF. The DNA of the CDR3 is TGCGCCAGCAGCTTGGCAGACACTGAAGCTTTCTTT.